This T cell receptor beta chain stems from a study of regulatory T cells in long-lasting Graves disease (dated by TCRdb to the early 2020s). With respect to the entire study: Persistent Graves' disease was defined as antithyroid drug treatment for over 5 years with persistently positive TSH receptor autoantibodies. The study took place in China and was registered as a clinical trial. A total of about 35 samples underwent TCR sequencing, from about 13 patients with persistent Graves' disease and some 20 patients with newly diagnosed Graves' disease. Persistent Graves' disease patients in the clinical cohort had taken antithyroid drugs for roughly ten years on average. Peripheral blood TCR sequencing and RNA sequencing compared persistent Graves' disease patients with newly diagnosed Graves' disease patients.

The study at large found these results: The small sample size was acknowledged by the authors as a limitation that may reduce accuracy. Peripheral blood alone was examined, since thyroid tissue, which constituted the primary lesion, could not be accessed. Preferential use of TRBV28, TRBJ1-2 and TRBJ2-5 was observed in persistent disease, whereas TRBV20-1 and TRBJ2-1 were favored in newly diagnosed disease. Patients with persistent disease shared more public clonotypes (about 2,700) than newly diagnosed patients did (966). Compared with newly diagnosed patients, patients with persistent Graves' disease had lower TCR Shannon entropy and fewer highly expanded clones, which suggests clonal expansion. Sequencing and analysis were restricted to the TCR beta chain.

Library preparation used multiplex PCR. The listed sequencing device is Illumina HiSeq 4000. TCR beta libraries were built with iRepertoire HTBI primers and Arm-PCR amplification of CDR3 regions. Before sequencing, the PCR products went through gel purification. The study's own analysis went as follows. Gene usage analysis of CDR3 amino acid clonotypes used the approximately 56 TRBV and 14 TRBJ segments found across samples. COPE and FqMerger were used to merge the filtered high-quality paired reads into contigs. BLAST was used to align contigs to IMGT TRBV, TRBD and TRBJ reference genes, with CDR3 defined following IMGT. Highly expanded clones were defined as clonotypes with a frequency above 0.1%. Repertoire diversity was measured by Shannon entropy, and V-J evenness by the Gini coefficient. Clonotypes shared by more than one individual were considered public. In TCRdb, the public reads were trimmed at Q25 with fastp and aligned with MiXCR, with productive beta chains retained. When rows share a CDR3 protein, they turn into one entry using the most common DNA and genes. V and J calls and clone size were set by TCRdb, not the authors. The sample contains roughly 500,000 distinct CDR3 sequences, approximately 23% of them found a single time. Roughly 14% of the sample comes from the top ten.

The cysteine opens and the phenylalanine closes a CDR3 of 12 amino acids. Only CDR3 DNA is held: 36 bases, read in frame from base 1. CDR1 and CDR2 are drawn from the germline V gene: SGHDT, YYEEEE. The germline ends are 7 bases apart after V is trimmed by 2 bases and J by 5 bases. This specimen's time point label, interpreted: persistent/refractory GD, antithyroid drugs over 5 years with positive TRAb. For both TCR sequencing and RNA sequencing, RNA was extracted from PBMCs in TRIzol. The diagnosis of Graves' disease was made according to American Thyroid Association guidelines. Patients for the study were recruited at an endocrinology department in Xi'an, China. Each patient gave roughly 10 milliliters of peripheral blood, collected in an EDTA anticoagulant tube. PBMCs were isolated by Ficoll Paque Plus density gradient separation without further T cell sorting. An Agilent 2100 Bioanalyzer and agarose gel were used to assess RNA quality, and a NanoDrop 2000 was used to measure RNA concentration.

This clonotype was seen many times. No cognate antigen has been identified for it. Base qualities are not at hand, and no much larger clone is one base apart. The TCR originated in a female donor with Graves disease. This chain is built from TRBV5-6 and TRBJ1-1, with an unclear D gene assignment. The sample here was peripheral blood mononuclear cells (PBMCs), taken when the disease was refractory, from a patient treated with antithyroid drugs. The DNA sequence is TGTGCCAGCAGCTTAGAGGCAACTGAAGCTTTCTTT. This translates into CASSLEATEAFF.